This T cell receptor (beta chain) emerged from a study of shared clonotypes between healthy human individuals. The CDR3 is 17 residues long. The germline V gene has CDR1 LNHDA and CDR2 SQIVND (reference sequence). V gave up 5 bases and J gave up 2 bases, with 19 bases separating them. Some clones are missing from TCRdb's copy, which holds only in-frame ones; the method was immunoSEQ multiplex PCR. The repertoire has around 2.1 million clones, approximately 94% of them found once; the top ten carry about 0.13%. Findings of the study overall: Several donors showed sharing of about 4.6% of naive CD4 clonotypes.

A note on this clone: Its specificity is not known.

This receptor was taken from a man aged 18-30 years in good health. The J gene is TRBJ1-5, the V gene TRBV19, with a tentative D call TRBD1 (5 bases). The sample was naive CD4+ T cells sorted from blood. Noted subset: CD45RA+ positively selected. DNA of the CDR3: TGTGCCAGTAGTTCCGGACAATCCCAGTGGGGCAATCAGCCCCAGCATTTT. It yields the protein CASSSGQSQWGNQPQHF. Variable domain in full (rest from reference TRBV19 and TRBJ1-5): DGGITQSPKYLFRKEGQNVTLSCEQNLNHDAMYWYRQDPGQGLRLIYYSQIVNDFQKGDIAEGYSVSREKKESFPLTVTSAQKNPTAFYLCASSSGQSQWGNQPQHFGDGTRLSIL.